The 29 T cell receptor beta chains below all came from one sample that was sequenced in a study of blood T cell repertoires in COVID-19. The data were produced by immunoSEQ multiplex PCR, yet TCRdb's version contains in-frame clones alone and is incomplete. Here the sample spans fewer than 200,000 clones, roughly 76% being singletons. Sequencing input: peripheral blood. The receptors originated from a woman aged 80 or over with COVID-19, enrolled during active disease.

V is TRBV19 and J is TRBJ2-7; maybe TRBD1 (6 bases). Trimming removed 3 bases from V and 3 bases from J, with 15 bases in between. The CDR3 totals 15 residues. Germline V gene sequence: CDR1 LNHDA, CDR2 SQIVND (reference sequence). This chain's CDR3 is CASSIALDSLYEQYF. CDR3 bases: TGTGCCAGTAGTATCGCCCTGGACAGTCTCTACGAGCAGTACTTC.

The chain uses TRBV4-3 and TRBJ1-2; D perhaps matches TRBD1 (5 bases). Trimming cost V 0 bases and J 7 bases, with 12 bases left between them. The CDR3 runs 14 residues. CDR1 LGHNA and CDR2 YSLEER come from the germline V gene. The CDR3 bases are TGCGCCAGCAGCCAAGATTGGAGGGGAAGTGGCTACACCTTC. Encoded protein: CASSQDWRGSGYTF.

The chain has TRBV6-2 or TRBV6-3 and TRBJ1-5, with 9 nucleotides matching TRBD1. J lost 3 bases, V lost 5 bases, and 5 bases had no gene match. The germline V gene has CDR1 MNHEY and CDR2 SVGEGT. The CDR3 totals 15 residues. The CDR3 region has the DNA TGTGCCAGCAGTCCACAGGGGGCGGACAATCAGCCCCAGCATTTT. Protein sequence: CASSPQGADNQPQHF.

This clone came up a few times. This chain uses TRBV7-9 with TRBJ1-5, with a tentative D call TRBD1 (5 bases). V was pared by 5 bases and J by 7 bases, with 15 bases between. The CDR3 length is 14 residues. Germline CDR1 reads SEHNR; CDR2 reads FQNEAQ (reference sequence). CDR3 nucleotides: TGTGCCAGCAGCCTAGAGGGGCCCCCCCAGCCCCAGCATTTT. Translated, it gives CASSLEGPPQPQHF.

The V gene is TRBV21-1, the J gene TRBJ2-5; TRBD2 reflects the table's D call only, with no check against the DNA. TRBV21-1 is a documented pseudogene. CDR3 length equals 17 residues. Here the CDR3 DNA reads TGTGCCAGCAGCAACGGGCAGCGGGAGGGCCCCCAAGAGACCCAGTACTTC. Translated, it gives CASSNGQREGPQETQYF.

V gene TRBV20-1 combines with J gene TRBJ2-7, with D unresolved. Germline V gene lookup returns CDR1 DFQATT and CDR2 SNEGSKA (reference sequence). The CDR3 is 11 amino acids. V lost 3 bases, J lost 3 bases, and 6 bases lay in between. CDR3 loop: CSASPVYEQYF. The CDR3 DNA sequence: TGCAGTGCTAGCCCGGTCTACGAGCAGTACTTC.

This chain's CDR3 is CASSKDRGSEQYF. The CDR3 coding sequence is TGTGCCAGCAGCAAGGACAGGGGGAGCGAGCAGTACTTC. This sequence joins TRBV28 and TRBJ2-7; 10 bases agree with TRBD1. This CDR3 spans 13 amino acids. With 6 bases clipped from V and 6 bases from J, the junction kept 5 bases outside the gene matches. The germline V gene has CDR1 MDHEN and CDR2 SYDVKM. The whole variable domain, filled in from reference TRBV28 and TRBJ2-7, reads DVKVTQSSRYLVKRTGEKVFLECVQDMDHENMFWYRQDPGLGLRLIYFSYDVKMKEKGDIPEGYSVSREKKERFSLILESASTNQTSMYLCASSKDRGSEQYFGPGTRLTVT.

The chain is built from TRBV27 and TRBJ2-7; D unresolved. The CDR3 loop spans 14 amino acids. Germline V gene lookup returns CDR1 MNHEY and CDR2 SMNVEV (reference sequence). V gave up 3 bases and J gave up 0 bases, with 9 bases separating them. The CDR3 protein is CASSFLGSSYEQYF. Written as DNA, the CDR3 is TGTGCCAGCAGTTTTCTGGGCAGCTCCTACGAGCAGTACTTC.

This chain connects TRBV9 to TRBJ2-7; TRBD1 might be the D (5 bases). Germline V CDR1 and CDR2: SGDLS, YYNGEE. This CDR3 is 13 amino acids long. Deletions cut 3 bases from V and 3 bases from J, with 10 bases between. CDR3 residues: CASSEGLIYEQYF. Written as DNA, the CDR3 is TGTGCCAGCAGCGAGGGGTTAATCTACGAGCAGTACTTC.

The V and J genes are TRBV7-9 and TRBJ2-2, with D perhaps TRBD1 (5 bases). V was trimmed by 0 bases and J by 4 bases, leaving 9 bases between them. The CDR3 consists of 15 residues. CDR1 is SEHNR, CDR2 FQNEAQ, per germline (reference sequence). The CDR3 reads CASSLARTFTGELFF. Written as DNA, the CDR3 is TGTGCCAGCAGCTTAGCTCGGACATTCACCGGGGAGCTGTTTTTT.

This clone was detected only once. The V and J genes are TRBV7-8 and TRBJ2-7; D might be TRBD2 (5 bases). This CDR3 comprises 14 residues. Germline-derived CDR1 and CDR2 are SGHVS and FQNEAQ. Trimming removed 2 bases at V and 7 bases at J, with 15 bases between. The CDR3 sequence: CASSLLGRRTEQYF. CDR3 nucleotides: TGTGCCAGCAGCTTATTAGGAAGGAGGACTGAGCAGTACTTC. Looking up the rest from reference TRBV7-8 and TRBJ2-7 gives the full variable domain: GAGVSQSPRYKVAKRGQDVALRCDPISGHVSLFWYQQALGQGPEFLTYFQNEAQLDKSGLPSDRFFAERPEGSVSTLKIQRTQQEDSAVYLCASSLLGRRTEQYFGPGTRLTVT.

This clone has only one observation. V and J are TRBV19 and TRBJ1-2; D not resolved. Between the trimmed V and J ends, which lost 4 bases and 8 bases, there was a span of 11 bases. The V gene's germline CDR1 is LNHDA and CDR2 SQIVND (reference sequence). The CDR3 length is 12 residues. The CDR3 bases are TGTGCCAGTAGTAACCGCCTGAGGGGCTACACCTTC. Encoded protein: CASSNRLRGYTF. The entire variable domain, with the rest obtained from reference TRBV19 and TRBJ1-2, is as follows: DGGITQSPKYLFRKEGQNVTLSCEQNLNHDAMYWYRQDPGQGLRLIYYSQIVNDFQKGDIAEGYSVSREKKESFPLTVTSAQKNPTAFYLCASSNRLRGYTFGSGTRLTVV.

In its sample, this clone was seen a few times. The chain combines TRBV7-2 with TRBJ2-1; 10 bases fit TRBD2. This CDR3 contains 15 residues. After removal of 3 bases from V and 7 bases from J, the junction contained 6 bases not matched to a gene. In germline, CDR1 is SGHTA, CDR2 FQGNSA. In DNA form, the CDR3 reads TGTGCCAGCAGCTTTGGCTCTAGCGGGAGTAATGAGCAGTTCTTC. Protein sequence: CASSFGSSGSNEQFF.

This sequence joins TRBV18 and TRBJ2-2; 8 bases agree with TRBD1. The CDR3 is made up of 16 amino acids. V was clipped by 3 bases and J by 1 base; unmatched bases: 4. Germline V CDR1 and CDR2: KGHSH, LQKENI. CDR3 in amino acids: CASSPGQAQNTGELFF. The CDR3 DNA reads TGTGCCAGCTCACCGGGACAGGCCCAGAACACCGGGGAGCTGTTTTTT.

This chain connects TRBV4-2 to TRBJ1-2; the match to TRBD1 covers 8 bases. Germline CDR1 reads LGHNA; CDR2 reads YNFKEQ. CDR3 length: 13 residues. V lost 6 bases, J lost 4 bases, and 4 bases stayed unmatched. CDR3 in DNA: TGTGCCAGCAGTCCAGGGGGCGGCTATGGCTACACCTTC. Translation gives CASSPGGGYGYTF.

The V gene is TRBV2, the J gene TRBJ1-2; D possibly corresponds to TRBD1 (6 bases). This CDR3 contains 16 residues. CDR1 and CDR2 (germline): SNHLY, FYNNEI. V was shortened by 3 bases and J by 2 bases, with 16 bases between the two germline ends. DNA for the CDR3: TGTGCCAGCAGTGATACCTTATACGACAGGAACTATGGCTACACCTTC. Protein sequence: CASSDTLYDRNYGYTF.

V usage is TRBV3-1 (or the pseudogene TRBV3-2) and J usage is TRBJ2-2, with 9 bases fitting TRBD1. CDR3 length equals 14 residues. The V gene's germline CDR1 is LGHDT and CDR2 YNNKEL (reference sequence). With V trimmed by 7 bases and J by 6 bases, 6 bases remained unmatched. CDR3 nucleotide sequence: TGTGCCAGCACCCGCACAGGGGGCCCCGGGGAGCTGTTTTTT. As protein: CASTRTGGPGELFF.

This clone came up a few times. This CDR3 reads CASSIRTSQPQHF. The CDR3 DNA follows: TGTGCCAGTAGTATAAGAACCAGTCAGCCCCAGCATTTT. The chain is built from TRBV19 and TRBJ1-5; D unclear. Germline CDR1 LNHDA, CDR2 SQIVND (reference sequence). V gave up 2 bases and J gave up 6 bases, with 8 bases separating them. The CDR3 is 13 residues long.

J is TRBJ1-3 and V is TRBV4-1; perhaps TRBD1 as D (5 bases). The germline gives CDR1 MGHRA, CDR2 YSYEKL. V lost 1 base and J lost 0, with 13 bases in between. The CDR3 extends over 17 amino acids. DNA for the CDR3: TGCGCCAGCAGCCAAGTTTTCGGGGGACTCTCTGGAAACACCATATATTTT. Its protein is CASSQVFGGLSGNTIYF.

The chain links TRBV19 to TRBJ1-1; no definite D call. The CDR3 runs to 12 residues. The germline gives CDR1 LNHDA, CDR2 SQIVND (reference sequence). Trimming removed 10 bases at V and 5 bases at J, with 14 bases between. Here the CDR3 reads CATHTGGTEAFF. Written as DNA, the CDR3 is TGTGCCACCCACACGGGAGGTACTGAAGCTTTCTTT. The whole variable domain, remainder taken from reference TRBV19 and TRBJ1-1, is DGGITQSPKYLFRKEGQNVTLSCEQNLNHDAMYWYRQDPGQGLRLIYYSQIVNDFQKGDIAEGYSVSREKKESFPLTVTSAQKNPTAFYLCATHTGGTEAFFGQGTRLTVV.

The J gene is TRBJ2-3, the V gene TRBV7-9; D remains unclear. CDR3 length equals 12 residues. Germline V gene lookup returns CDR1 SEHNR and CDR2 FQNEAQ (reference sequence). Trimming shortened V by 2 bases and J by 6 bases, and 6 bases separated the two germline ends. As DNA, the CDR3 is TGTGCCAGCAGCTTAAAACTGGATACGCAGTATTTT. As protein: CASSLKLDTQYF.

The V and J genes are TRBV15 and TRBJ2-2; 7 bases line up with TRBD2. The J segment lost 5 bases and the V segment lost 1 base, leaving 4 bases of the junction unmatched. The CDR3 contains 15 residues. CDR1 is LNHNV, CDR2 YYDKDF, per germline (reference sequence). CDR3 protein: CATSRVGGGTGELFF. CDR3 nucleotide sequence: TGTGCCACCAGCAGAGTCGGGGGAGGGACCGGGGAGCTGTTTTTT.

There are a few counts of this clone. The chain is built from TRBV5-4 and TRBJ2-5; D may be TRBD1 (5 bases). V shed 4 bases and J shed 3 bases, with 19 bases lying between them. Germline V lookup: CDR1 SGHNT, CDR2 YYREEE (reference sequence). The CDR3 covers 16 residues. CDR3 coding DNA: TGTGCCAGCAGCAGACTTTCGCAGGGAAGAGAAGAGACCCAGTACTTC. Protein: CASSRLSQGREETQYF.

This chain uses TRBV2 with TRBJ1-1; 8 positions agree with TRBD1. Unmatched junction bases numbered 5, after V lost 1 base and J lost 10 bases. Looked up from germline, CDR1 is SNHLY and CDR2 is FYNNEI. There are 13 residues in the CDR3. As DNA, the CDR3 is TGTGCCAGCAGTGAAGAGACAGGGGTTCGAGCTTTCTTT. This codes for CASSEETGVRAFF.

The J gene is TRBJ1-5, the V gene TRBV7-8; 7 bases map to TRBD1. Germline CDR1 SGHVS, CDR2 FQNEAQ. The V segment lost 4 bases and the J segment 2 bases; nucleotides outside the gene matches: 2. This CDR3 has 14 amino acids. CDR3 region: CASSWDSGNQPQHF. In DNA, the CDR3 is TGTGCCAGCAGCTGGGACAGTGGCAATCAGCCCCAGCATTTT.

The DNA of the CDR3 is TGTGCCAGTAGTATGGGACAAGGGGCTTCCTATGGCTACACCTTC. It specifies CASSMGQGASYGYTF. This chain links TRBV19 with TRBJ1-2, with TRBD1 as a possible D gene (6 bases). The CDR3 spans 15 residues. V was trimmed by 3 bases and J by 4 bases, leaving 15 bases between them. From germline, CDR1 is LNHDA and CDR2 SQIVND (reference sequence).

This clone was found a few times. This chain joins TRBV7-3 and TRBJ1-1; D is possibly TRBD1 (6 bases). Germline CDR1 is SGHTA and CDR2 is FQGTGA. The CDR3 extends over 13 amino acids. V lost 1 base and J 3 bases, leaving 6 bases between the germline ends. The DNA for the CDR3 is TGTGCCAGCAGCTTAAGACAGGACACTGAAGCTTTCTTT. The encoded protein is CASSLRQDTEAFF.

The rearrangement links TRBV18 to TRBJ1-6; 8 bases align to TRBD1. J lost 5 bases, V lost 4 bases, and 4 bases had no gene match. The CDR3 contains 15 residues. CDR1 is KGHSH, CDR2 LQKENI, per germline. The CDR3 sequence is CASSLMTGDNSPLHF. Written as DNA, the CDR3 is TGTGCCAGCTCACTGATGACAGGGGATAATTCACCCCTCCACTTT.

The chain links TRBV18 to TRBJ2-2, with 7 bases identical to TRBD1. The length of the CDR3 is 16 residues. V dropped 6 bases and J dropped 7; count of bases not matched to a gene: 14. CDR1 KGHSH and CDR2 LQKENI come from the germline V gene. CDR3 amino acids: CASSRSGTVSSGELFF. The CDR3 coding sequence is TGTGCCAGCTCCCGTTCCGGGACAGTGTCTAGCGGGGAGCTGTTTTTT. Variable domain in full (rest from reference TRBV18 and TRBJ2-2): NAGVMQNPRHLVRRRGQEARLRCSPMKGHSHVYWYRQLPEEGLKFMVYLQKENIIDESGMPKERFSAEFPKEGPSILRIQQVVRGDSAAYFCASSRSGTVSSGELFFGEGSRLTVL.